This TCR beta chain is drawn from a study of blood T cell repertoires in COVID-19. Assay used: immunoSEQ multiplex PCR; TCRdb lists only in-frame clones, some missing. The sample has 200,000 to 250,000 clones, approximately 84% seen once; the top ten hold around 0.97%. The CDR3 sequence is 17 residues long. V gave up 2 bases and J gave up 5 bases, with 18 bases separating them. The germline CDR1 and CDR2 sequences are MDHEN and SYDVKM. The receptor was isolated from a man in his forties with acute or convalescent COVID-19. The specimen sequenced was peripheral blood. The chain uses TRBV28 and TRBJ2-2; a possible D gene is TRBD1 (6 bases). Here the CDR3 DNA reads TGTGCCAGCAGTTTAGGGGGTTACAGGGCTTTGACCGGGGAGCTGTTTTTT. This sequence encodes CASSLGGYRALTGELFF.